The rows below give T cell receptor beta chains drawn from one sample of a study of identical twins. Each CDR3 protein gets one entry after TCRdb re-called the 5' RACE reads with MiXCR. The sample gives around 240,000 distinct CDR3 sequences, over 9.5% of which show up once; 9% to 10% is in the top ten. Sequenced input: memory T cells sorted from blood. The source of these receptors is a man between 50 and 59 years old in good health. CDR3s include the opening cysteine and the closing phenylalanine or tryptophan. D genes are given only for firm matches. Clone size, where shown, is once, few, many, or a class for clones that have expanded.

>TRBV12-3/TRBV12-4|TRBD2|-|TRBJ2-3
CASKRSGSPADTQYF
TGTGCCAGCAAACGTAGCGGGAGTCCCGCAGATACGCAGTATTTT
>TRBV29-1|-|few|TRBJ2-5
CSVLPWREQETQYF
TGCAGCGTTCTGCCTTGGCGTGAACAAGAGACCCAGTACTTC
>TRBV7-9|-|few|TRBJ2-3
CASSLVADTQYF
TGTGCCAGCAGCTTAGTGGCAGATACGCAGTATTTT
>TRBV20-1|TRBD1|few|TRBJ2-7
CSARDLDRGNEQYF
TGCAGTGCTAGAGACCTTGACAGGGGCAACGAGCAGTACTTC
>TRBV20-1|-|-|TRBJ1-5
CSARDGGSPNQPQHF
TGCAGTGCTAGAGATGGAGGCAGCCCAAATCAGCCCCAGCATTTT
>TRBV18|-|many|TRBJ2-5
CASSPEETQYF
TGTGCCAGCTCACCCGAAGAGACCCAGTACTTC
>TRBV28|TRBD2|many|TRBJ2-3
CASSLLRGGSDTQYF
TGTGCCAGCAGTTTGTTGCGGGGGGGCTCAGATACGCAGTATTTT
>TRBV29-1|-|-|TRBJ2-7
CSVEEAMEQYF
TGCAGCGTTGAAGAGGCGATGGAGCAGTACTTC
>TRBV7-2|TRBD2|many|TRBJ2-6
CASSLARTSFSLSGANVLTF
TGTGCCAGCAGCTTAGCCCGGACTAGTTTTTCTCTCTCTGGGGCCAACGTCCTGACTTTC
>TRBV5-5|TRBD1|many|TRBJ1-4
CASSLVGQRGEKLFF
TGTGCCAGCAGCTTGGTGGGACAGAGGGGTGAAAAACTGTTTTTT
>TRBV7-2|TRBD2|many|TRBJ2-1
CASSLAPTSGRYNEQFF
TGTGCCAGCAGCTTAGCTCCGACTAGCGGGCGGTACAATGAGCAGTTCTTC
>TRBV6-2/TRBV6-3|-|many|TRBJ2-2
CASSTIQGISGELFF
TGTGCCAGCAGTACGATACAGGGAATATCCGGGGAGCTGTTTTTT
>TRBV6-1|-|once|TRBJ1-2
CASSRGRTNYGYPF
TGTGCCAGCAGCCGGGGCCGGACTAACTATGGCTACCCCTTC
>TRBV19|TRBD2|few|TRBJ2-1
CASSPPGRGGSNEQFF
TGTGCCAGTAGTCCCCCGGGGCGCGGGGGGTCCAATGAGCAGTTCTTC
>TRBV20-1|-|-|TRBJ1-1
CSASGGGGHEAFF
TGCAGTGCTAGCGGTGGGGGTGGGCATGAAGCTTTCTTT
>TRBV10-3|-|many|TRBJ2-1
CAISESKDLEQFF
TGTGCCATCAGTGAGTCGAAGGACCTGGAGCAGTTCTTC
>TRBV5-1|-|few|TRBJ1-2
CASSLGYGSIREPLLNYGYTF
TGCGCCAGCAGCTTGGGTTATGGTAGTATCAGGGAGCCCCTACTAAACTATGGCTACACCTTC
>TRBV20-1|-|few|TRBJ2-3
CSARDITDTQYF
TGCAGTGCTAGAGATATAACAGATACGCAGTATTTT
>TRBV20-1|-|-|TRBJ2-5
CSARDSERVEETQYF
TGCAGTGCTAGAGACTCGGAGCGGGTCGAAGAGACTCAGTACTTC
>TRBV6-2/TRBV6-3|TRBD2|-|TRBJ2-1
CASSSGRALYNEQFF
TGTGCCAGCAGTAGCGGGAGGGCCCTCTACAATGAGCAGTTCTTC
>TRBV12-3/TRBV12-4|TRBD2|many|TRBJ2-2
CASSRGGSNTGELFF
TGTGCCAGCAGTCGCGGGGGGTCGAACACCGGGGAGCTGTTTTTT
>TRBV5-6|-|few|TRBJ1-2
CASSLGPGKGGYTF
TGTGCCAGCAGCTTGGGTCCGGGGAAAGGAGGCTACACCTTC
>TRBV5-1|TRBD2|-|TRBJ2-7
CASSDGGIENYEQYF
TGCGCCAGCAGCGACGGGGGGATAGAGAACTACGAGCAGTACTTC
>TRBV6-2/TRBV6-3|-|many|TRBJ1-3
CASSYGRSSGNTIYF
TGTGCCAGCAGTTACGGGCGGAGCTCTGGAAACACCATATATTTT
>TRBV6-2/TRBV6-3|TRBD1|few|TRBJ1-1
CASSYFTGGETEAFF
TGTGCCAGCAGCTACTTCACAGGGGGCGAGACTGAAGCTTTCTTT
>TRBV6-5|-|-|TRBJ2-5
CASSYRGTRETQYF
TGTGCCAGCAGTTACCGGGGGACCCGAGAGACCCAGTACTTC
>TRBV7-9|-|many|TRBJ2-3
CASSSDLRGHLSRTQYF
TGTGCCAGCAGTTCCGACCTTCGGGGGCATCTTAGTCGCACGCAGTATTTT
>TRBV5-6|-|-|TRBJ2-1
CASSPLGGLGEQFF
TGTGCCAGCAGCCCCCTTGGTGGTCTAGGTGAGCAGTTCTTC
>TRBV4-1|TRBD2|few|TRBJ2-1
CASSHRLAGGISPSSYNEQFF
TGCGCCAGCAGCCACCGACTAGCGGGGGGCATCTCACCTAGCTCCTACAATGAGCAGTTCTTC
>TRBV6-5|-|few|TRBJ2-7
CASSYSQGQGSSYEQYF
TGTGCCAGCAGTTACTCCCAGGGGCAGGGCAGCTCCTACGAGCAGTACTTC
>TRBV2|-|many|TRBJ1-1
CASSVEGRMNTEAFF
TGTGCCAGCAGTGTTGAGGGACGTATGAACACTGAAGCTTTCTTT
>TRBV28|-|-|TRBJ2-7
CASTSAPGEQYF
TGTGCCAGCACCTCCGCCCCGGGCGAGCAGTACTTC
>TRBV20-1|-|many|TRBJ1-3
CSVAGRNTIYF
TGCAGTGTAGCTGGTCGCAACACCATATATTTT
>TRBV19|-|-|TRBJ2-7
CASSIDWDSRSYEQYF
TGTGCCAGTAGTATAGATTGGGATAGCCGCTCCTACGAGCAGTACTTC
>TRBV7-2|TRBD1|many|TRBJ2-1
CASSFAGTASREQFF
TGTGCCAGCAGCTTTGCCGGGACAGCCTCTCGGGAGCAGTTCTTC
>TRBV7-2|TRBD1|many|TRBJ2-5
CASSWDRKETQYF
TGTGCCAGCAGCTGGGACAGAAAAGAGACCCAGTACTTC
>TRBV4-2|TRBD2|-|TRBJ2-5
CASSQDLAGGRETQYF
TGTGCCAGCAGCCAAGATCTTGCGGGAGGACGAGAGACCCAGTACTTC
>TRBV2|-|few|TRBJ2-1
CASRSSPNEQFF
TGTGCCAGCAGATCTAGTCCCAATGAGCAGTTCTTC
>TRBV4-3|TRBD1|-|TRBJ1-1
CASSQVFSGGTEAFF
TGCGCCAGCAGCCAAGTCTTTTCAGGGGGCACTGAAGCTTTCTTT
>TRBV12-3/TRBV12-4|-|few|TRBJ2-3
CASSTLEDTQYF
TGTGCCAGCAGCACGTTGGAAGATACGCAGTATTTT
>TRBV12-3/TRBV12-4|-|many|TRBJ1-6
CASSLGQGTLHF
TGTGCCAGCAGTTTGGGGCAGGGGACCCTCCACTTT
>TRBV10-1|TRBD2|-|TRBJ2-2
CASRAGGTGELFF
TGCGCCAGCAGAGCGGGGGGCACCGGGGAGCTGTTTTTT
>TRBV7-9|TRBD2|-|TRBJ2-4
CASSYPRGLAVNIQYF
TGTGCCAGCAGCTACCCACGTGGACTAGCGGTAAACATTCAGTACTTC
>TRBV20-1|-|many|TRBJ2-7
CSARGGPYEQYF
TGCAGTGCTAGAGGAGGGCCCTACGAGCAGTACTTC
>TRBV6-1|TRBD2|-|TRBJ2-1
CASSSGTSGSREQFF
TGTGCCAGCAGCTCGGGGACTAGCGGGAGCCGTGAGCAGTTCTTC
>TRBV10-3|-|-|TRBJ1-1
CASGHPNTEAFF
TGTGCCAGCGGACACCCGAACACTGAAGCTTTCTTT
>TRBV27|TRBD1|many|TRBJ1-5
CASSLDRVAISNQPQHF
TGTGCCAGCAGTTTGGACAGGGTAGCCATTAGCAATCAGCCCCAGCATTTT
>TRBV10-3|TRBD1|many|TRBJ2-2
CAISPGQGGTGELFF
TGTGCCATCAGTCCGGGACAGGGAGGTACCGGGGAGCTGTTTTTT
>TRBV20-1|TRBD1|few|TRBJ1-4
CSARQGTNEKLFF
TGCAGTGCCCGACAGGGTACTAATGAAAAACTGTTTTTT
>TRBV5-1|-|few|TRBJ2-7
CASSKDGAYEQYF
TGCGCCAGCAGCAAAGACGGAGCCTACGAGCAGTACTTC
>TRBV28|-|few|TRBJ2-7
CASSFGTIYYEQYF
TGTGCCAGCAGTTTTGGCACAATTTACTACGAGCAGTACTTC
>TRBV7-2|TRBD1|-|TRBJ2-1
CASSAGTGFPYNEQFF
TGTGCCAGCAGCGCCGGGACAGGGTTCCCCTACAATGAGCAGTTCTTC
>TRBV12-3/TRBV12-4|-|-|TRBJ1-1
CASSPGTAEAFF
TGTGCCAGCAGTCCAGGGACGGCTGAAGCTTTCTTT